This T cell receptor beta chain came from a study of radiotherapy plus CTLA-4 blockade in lung cancer. About the research overall: For 15% to 20% of patients, objective responses occurred, and just over 30% had disease control. Points from the study as a whole: Peripheral blood showed expansion of tumor-derived TCR clones after radiotherapy and ipilimumab. Among reported predictors of response, early blood T cell clone dynamics with interferon-beta performed best.

Regarding this clone: Antigen: not known.

Only in-frame clones appear in the TCRdb table, and some are missing; sequencing was by immunoSEQ multiplex PCR. The data show 45,000 to 60,000 clones, around 75% seen once. With ipilimumab providing CTLA-4 blockade, focal radiation was administered to patients who had chemo-refractory metastatic non-small-cell lung cancer. The V end was cut by 3 bases, the J end by 6 bases, with 8 bases between. This CDR3 has 12 residues. Looked up from germline, CDR1 is PRHDT and CDR2 is FYEKMQ (reference sequence). The sequencing here drew on peripheral blood, taken from a patient treated with radiotherapy plus ipilimumab. The chain employs TRBV13 and TRBJ1-1; tentative D call: TRBD1 (5 bases). The receptor comes from a human donor with non-small cell lung cancer who had a complete response to radiotherapy plus ipilimumab. DNA for the CDR3: TGTGCCAGCAGCTTGCAGGGCTCTGAAGCTTTCTTT. Its protein is CASSLQGSEAFF.